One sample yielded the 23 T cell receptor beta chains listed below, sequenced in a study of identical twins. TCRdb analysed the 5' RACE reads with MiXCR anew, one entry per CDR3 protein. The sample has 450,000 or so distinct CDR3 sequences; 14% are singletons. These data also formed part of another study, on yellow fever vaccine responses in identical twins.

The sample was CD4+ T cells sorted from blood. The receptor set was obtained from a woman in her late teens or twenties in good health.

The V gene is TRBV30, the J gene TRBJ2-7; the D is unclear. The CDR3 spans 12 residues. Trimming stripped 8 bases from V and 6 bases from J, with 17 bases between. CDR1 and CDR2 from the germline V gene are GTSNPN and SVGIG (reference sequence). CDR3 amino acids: CAGDKEKGEQYF. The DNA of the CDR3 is TGTGCCGGAGATAAGGAAAAGGGCGAGCAGTACTTC.

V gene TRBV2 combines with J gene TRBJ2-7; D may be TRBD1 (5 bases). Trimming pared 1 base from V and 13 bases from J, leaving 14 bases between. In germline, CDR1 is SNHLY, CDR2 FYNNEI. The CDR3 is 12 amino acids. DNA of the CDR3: TGTGCCAGCAGTGAAGTGGGAACAGGCGTTTACTTC. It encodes CASSEVGTGVYF.

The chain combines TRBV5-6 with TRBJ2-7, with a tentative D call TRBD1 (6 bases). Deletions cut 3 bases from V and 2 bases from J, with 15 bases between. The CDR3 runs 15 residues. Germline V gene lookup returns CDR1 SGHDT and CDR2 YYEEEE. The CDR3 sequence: CASSYTGSGPYEQYF. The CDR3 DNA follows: TGTGCCAGCAGCTACACAGGGTCTGGTCCCTACGAGCAGTACTTC.

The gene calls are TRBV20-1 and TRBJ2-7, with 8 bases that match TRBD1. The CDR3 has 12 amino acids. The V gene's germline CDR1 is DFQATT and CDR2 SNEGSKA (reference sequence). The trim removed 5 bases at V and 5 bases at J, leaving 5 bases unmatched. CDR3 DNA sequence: TGCAGTGCTTTAGGACAGGGCAACGAGCAGTACTTC. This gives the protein CSALGQGNEQYF.

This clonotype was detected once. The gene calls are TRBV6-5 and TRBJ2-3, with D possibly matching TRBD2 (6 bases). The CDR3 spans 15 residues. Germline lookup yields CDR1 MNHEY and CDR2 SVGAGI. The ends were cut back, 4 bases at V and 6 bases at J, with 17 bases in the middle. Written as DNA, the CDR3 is TGTGCCAGCAGTTTGATGGCCGGACTAAGTGATACGCAGTATTTT. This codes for CASSLMAGLSDTQYF.

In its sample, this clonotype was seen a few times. The CDR3, as DNA: TGTGCCAGCAGTTTGATGGTTCCCTACGAGCAGTACTTC. Protein product: CASSLMVPYEQYF. This sequence joins TRBV12-3 or TRBV12-4 and TRBJ2-7; D is uncertain. Trimming took 3 bases from V and 2 from J, leaving 8 bases between them. The CDR3 is 13 amino acids.

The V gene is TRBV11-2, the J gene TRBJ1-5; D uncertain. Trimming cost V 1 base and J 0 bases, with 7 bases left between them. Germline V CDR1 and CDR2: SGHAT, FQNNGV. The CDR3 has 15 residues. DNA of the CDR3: TGTGCCAGCAGCTTAGGCTCAAATAGCAATCAGCCCCAGCATTTT. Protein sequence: CASSLGSNSNQPQHF.

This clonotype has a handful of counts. CDR3 DNA: TGTGCCAGCAGTCCCCCGTCTAGATTCAATGAGCAGTTCTTC. Protein: CASSPPSRFNEQFF. V is TRBV28 and J is TRBJ2-1; D uncertain. The germline gives CDR1 MDHEN, CDR2 SYDVKM. The CDR3 loop spans 14 amino acids. Trimming removed 5 bases from V and 6 bases from J, with 14 bases in between.

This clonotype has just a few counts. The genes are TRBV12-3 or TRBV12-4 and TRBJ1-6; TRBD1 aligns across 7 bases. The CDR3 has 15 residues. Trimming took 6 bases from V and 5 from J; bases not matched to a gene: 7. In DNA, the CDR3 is TGTGCCAGCAGCCCGAGGGGGCTCAATAATTCACCCCTCCACTTT. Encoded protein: CASSPRGLNNSPLHF.

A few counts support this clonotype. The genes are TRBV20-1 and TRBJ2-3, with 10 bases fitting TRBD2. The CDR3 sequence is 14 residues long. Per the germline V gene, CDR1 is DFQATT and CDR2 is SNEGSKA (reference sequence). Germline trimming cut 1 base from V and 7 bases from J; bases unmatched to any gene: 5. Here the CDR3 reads CSARVASGGYTQYF. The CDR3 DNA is TGCAGTGCTAGAGTGGCTAGCGGGGGATATACGCAGTATTTT.

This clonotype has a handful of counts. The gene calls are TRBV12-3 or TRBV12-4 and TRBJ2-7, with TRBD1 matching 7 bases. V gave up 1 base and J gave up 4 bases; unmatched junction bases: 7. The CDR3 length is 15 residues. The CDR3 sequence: CASSLGLGGGYEQYF. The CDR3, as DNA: TGTGCCAGCAGTTTAGGCTTAGGGGGCGGGTACGAGCAGTACTTC.

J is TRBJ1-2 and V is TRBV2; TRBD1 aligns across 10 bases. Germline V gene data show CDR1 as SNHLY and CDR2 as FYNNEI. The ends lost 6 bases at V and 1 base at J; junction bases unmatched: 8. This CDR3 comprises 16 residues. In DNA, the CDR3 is TGTGCCAGCAGACCCCGGGACAGGGGTTTTAACTATGGCTACACCTTC. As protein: CASRPRDRGFNYGYTF.

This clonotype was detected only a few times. CDR3 sequence reads: CATSDLRTSERNEQFF. The DNA for the CDR3 is TGTGCCACCAGTGATTTGAGGACTAGCGAACGAAATGAGCAGTTCTTC. V usage is TRBV24-1 and J usage is TRBJ2-1; TRBD2 agrees at 9 bases. Per germline, CDR1 KGHDR and CDR2 SFDVKD. The CDR3 has 16 amino acids. The junction had 6 bases not matched to a gene; V was cut back by 0 bases and J by 7 bases.

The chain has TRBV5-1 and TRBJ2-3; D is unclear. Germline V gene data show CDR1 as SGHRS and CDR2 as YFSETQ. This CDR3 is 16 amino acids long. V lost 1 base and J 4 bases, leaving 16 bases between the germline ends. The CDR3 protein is CASSLIRGLGSDTQYF. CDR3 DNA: TGCGCCAGCAGCTTGATCAGAGGTCTGGGCTCAGATACGCAGTATTTT.

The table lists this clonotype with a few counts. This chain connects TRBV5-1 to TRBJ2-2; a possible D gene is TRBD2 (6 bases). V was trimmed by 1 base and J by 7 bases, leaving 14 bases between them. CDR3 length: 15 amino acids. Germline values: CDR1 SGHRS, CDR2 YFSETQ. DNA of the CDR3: TGCGCCAGCAGCTTGTTGATGGAGGGGTACGGGGAGCTGTTTTTT. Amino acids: CASSLLMEGYGELFF.

The CDR3 DNA sequence: TGTGCCAGCAGTTACGCCCACTCTACCGGGCAGTACTTC. The encoded protein is CASSYAHSTGQYF. The J gene is TRBJ2-7, the V gene TRBV6-2 or TRBV6-3; D unclear. V gave up 2 bases and J gave up 9 bases, with 14 bases separating them. Germline CDR1 and CDR2: MNHEY and SVGEGT. The CDR3 spans 13 residues.

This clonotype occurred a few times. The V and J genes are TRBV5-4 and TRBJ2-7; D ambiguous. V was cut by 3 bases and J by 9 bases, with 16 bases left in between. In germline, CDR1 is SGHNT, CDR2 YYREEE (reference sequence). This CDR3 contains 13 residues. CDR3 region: CASSSVQAAGQYF. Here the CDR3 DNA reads TGTGCCAGCAGCTCTGTTCAGGCCGCCGGGCAGTACTTC.

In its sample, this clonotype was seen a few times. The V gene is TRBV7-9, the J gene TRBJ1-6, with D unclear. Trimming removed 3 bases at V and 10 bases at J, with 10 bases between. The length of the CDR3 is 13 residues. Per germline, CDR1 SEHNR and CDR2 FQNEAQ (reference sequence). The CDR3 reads CASSFPTGSPLHF. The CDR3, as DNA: TGTGCCAGCAGCTTCCCCACGGGGTCACCCCTCCACTTT. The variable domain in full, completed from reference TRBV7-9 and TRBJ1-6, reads DTGVSQNPRHKITKRGQNVTFRCDPISEHNRLYWYRQTLGQGPEFLTYFQNEAQLEKSRLLSDRFSAERPKGSFSTLEIQRTEQGDSAMYLCASSFPTGSPLHFGNGTRLTVT.

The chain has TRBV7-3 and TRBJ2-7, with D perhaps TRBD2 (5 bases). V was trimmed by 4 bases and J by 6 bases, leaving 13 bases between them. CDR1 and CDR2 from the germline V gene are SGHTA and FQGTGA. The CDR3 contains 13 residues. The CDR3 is CASSSEPGGEQYF. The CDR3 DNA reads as TGTGCCAGCAGCTCGGAACCCGGAGGCGAGCAGTACTTC. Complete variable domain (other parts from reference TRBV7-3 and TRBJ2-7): GAGVSQTPSNKVTEKGKYVELRCDPISGHTALYWYRQSLGQGPEFLIYFQGTGAADDSGLPNDRFFAVRPEGSVSTLKIQRTERGDSAVYLCASSSEPGGEQYFGPGTRLTVT.

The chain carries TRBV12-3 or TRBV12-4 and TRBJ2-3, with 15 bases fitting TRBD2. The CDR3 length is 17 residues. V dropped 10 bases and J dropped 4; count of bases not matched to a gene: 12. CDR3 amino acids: CAIRQGLAGGGSDTQYF. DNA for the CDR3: TGTGCCATCAGACAGGGACTAGCGGGAGGAGGGTCAGATACGCAGTATTTT.

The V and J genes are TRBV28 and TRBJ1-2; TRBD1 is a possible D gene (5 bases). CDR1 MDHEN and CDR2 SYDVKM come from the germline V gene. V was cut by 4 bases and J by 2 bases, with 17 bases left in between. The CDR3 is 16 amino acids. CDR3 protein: CASSSPRDRTNYGYTF. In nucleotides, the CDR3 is TGTGCCAGCAGTTCACCCCGGGACCGCACCAACTATGGCTACACCTTC.

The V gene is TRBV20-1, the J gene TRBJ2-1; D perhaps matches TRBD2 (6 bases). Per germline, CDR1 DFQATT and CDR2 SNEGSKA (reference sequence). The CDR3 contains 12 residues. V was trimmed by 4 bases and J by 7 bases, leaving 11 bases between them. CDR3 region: CSAIRGGNEQFF. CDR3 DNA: TGCAGTGCTATAAGGGGAGGAAATGAGCAGTTCTTC.

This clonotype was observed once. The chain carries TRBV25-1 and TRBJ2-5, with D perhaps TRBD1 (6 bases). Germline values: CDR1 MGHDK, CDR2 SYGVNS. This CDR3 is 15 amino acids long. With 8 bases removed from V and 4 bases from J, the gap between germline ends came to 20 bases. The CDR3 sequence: CASSDFAGVGETQYF. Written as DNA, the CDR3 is TGTGCCAGCTCCGACTTTGCAGGGGTAGGAGAGACCCAGTACTTC.